The clone carrying this T cell receptor (beta chain) has a handful of counts. The antigen remains unidentified. Researchers attached unique molecular identifiers to individual cDNA molecules. TCRdb ran MiXCR on the 5' RACE reads and lists one entry per CDR3 protein. The table shows around 66,000 distinct CDR3 sequences, with roughly an eighth occurring only once. This specimen belongs to a study of early T cells in non-severe SARS-CoV-2 infection. Study in general: Sequenced bulk RNA came from whole blood that was unsorted, and chains were unpaired.

Notes on the study in general: Sequences matched to VDJdb favored anti-spike CD8 responses, while private and CD4 specificities were missed.

Sequenced: whole blood. This sequence was found in an adult who was a healthcare worker with PCR-confirmed SARS-CoV-2 infection or an uninfected control (not recorded which).

CDR3 DNA sequence: TGCGCCAGCAGCTTGACGACAGCCTCCAACTATGGCTACACCTTC. It is translated as CASSLTTASNYGYTF. This chain connects TRBV5-1 to TRBJ1-2, with D possibly matching TRBD1 (5 bases). V lost 1 base and J lost 2, with 12 bases in between. The CDR3 sequence is 15 residues long. From germline, CDR1 is SGHRS and CDR2 YFSETQ.